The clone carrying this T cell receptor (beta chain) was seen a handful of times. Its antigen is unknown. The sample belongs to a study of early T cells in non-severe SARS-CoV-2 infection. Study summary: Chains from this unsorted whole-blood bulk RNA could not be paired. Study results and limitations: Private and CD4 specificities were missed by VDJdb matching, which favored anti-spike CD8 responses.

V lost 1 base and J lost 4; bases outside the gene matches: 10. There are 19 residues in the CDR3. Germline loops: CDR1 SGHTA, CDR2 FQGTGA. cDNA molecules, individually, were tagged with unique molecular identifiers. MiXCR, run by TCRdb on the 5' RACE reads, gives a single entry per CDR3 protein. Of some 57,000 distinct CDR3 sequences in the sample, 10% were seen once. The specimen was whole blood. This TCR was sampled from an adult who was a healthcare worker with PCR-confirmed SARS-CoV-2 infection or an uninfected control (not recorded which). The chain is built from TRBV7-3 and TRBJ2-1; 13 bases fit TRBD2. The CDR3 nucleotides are TGTGCCAGCAGCTTAAGCGGGACTAGCGGGGCGGGAGCGTACAATGAGCAGTTCTTC. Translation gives CASSLSGTSGAGAYNEQFF.